The present T cell receptor (beta chain) was sequenced within a study of cytomegalovirus exposure and HLA in healthy donors. Study as a whole: Early released data had about 85 million unique TCRs, all coming from HLA-typed donors.

Germline V gene lookup returns CDR1 SGHRS and CDR2 YFSETQ. This CDR3 comprises 16 residues. V was pared by 3 bases and J by 2 bases, with 6 bases of the junction left unmatched. General study findings and limits: In vitro data verified a few CMV-associated chains as specific for CMV antigens. Accounts indicate the classifier identified cytomegalovirus status with strong specificity and sensitivity.

As regards this clone: Antigen specificity is unknown.

The PCR used 60 Vbeta and 13 Jbeta primers. The assay was immunoSEQ multiplex PCR, and TCRdb's table has in-frame clones only and misses some. The data show about 140,000 clones, 70% to 85% seen once. In nominal health when sampled, donors likely had unrecorded immune exposures nonetheless. V and J are TRBV5-1 and TRBJ1-1; 11 bases line up with TRBD1. The sequence was collected from a man aged 25 to 40 in good health and CMV-seropositive. The sample consisted of PBMCs. CDR3 amino acids: CASSSGQGAGNTEAFF. In DNA, the CDR3 is TGCGCCAGCAGCTCCGGACAGGGGGCTGGCAACACTGAAGCTTTCTTT.